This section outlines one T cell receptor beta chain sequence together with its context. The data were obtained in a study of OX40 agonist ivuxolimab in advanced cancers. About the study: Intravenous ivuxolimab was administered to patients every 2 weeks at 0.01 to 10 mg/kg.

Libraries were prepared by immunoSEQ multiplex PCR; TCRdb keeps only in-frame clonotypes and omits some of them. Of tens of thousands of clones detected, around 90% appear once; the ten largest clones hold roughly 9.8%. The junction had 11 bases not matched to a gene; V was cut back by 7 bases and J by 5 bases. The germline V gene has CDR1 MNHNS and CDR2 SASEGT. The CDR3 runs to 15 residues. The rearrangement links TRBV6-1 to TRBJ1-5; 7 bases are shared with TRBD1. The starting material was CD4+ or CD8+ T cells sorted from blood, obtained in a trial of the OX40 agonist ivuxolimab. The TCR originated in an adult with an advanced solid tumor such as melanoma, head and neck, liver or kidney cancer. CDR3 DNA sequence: TGTGCCAGCAAGGCTGGGCAGGGGGTGTATCAGCCCCAGCATTTT. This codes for CASKAGQGVYQPQHF.